The 26 T cell receptor beta chains in this list originate from one sample, sequenced in a study of beta chain features in type 1 diabetes. As every portion of the isolated RNA was reverse transcribed, the sequencing read expressed TCRB transcripts. Method: immunoSEQ multiplex PCR; TCRdb's copy keeps in-frame clones and lacks some. The sample has hundreds of thousands of clones, around 15% seen once. Their antigen targets remain unknown. Study-level points and caveats: People with Type 1 diabetes carried modestly yet significantly shorter TCRB CDR3s in all four CD4+ subsets.

The sample was naive CD4+ T cells from blood. The receptors shown here come from a man younger than 30 with type 1 diabetes.

The chain joins TRBV28 to TRBJ1-1; possibly TRBD1 for D (6 bases). CDR1 is MDHEN and CDR2 is SYDVKM in the germline V gene. The CDR3 length is 14 residues. The CDR3 sequence: CAYPGGGGRTEAFF. The CDR3 DNA sequence: TGTGCTTACCCCGGGGGCGGAGGAAGGACTGAAGCTTTCTTT.

This clone was seen only a few times. The chain links TRBV14 to TRBJ2-7, with no clear D. Trimming cost V 3 bases and J 0 bases, with 6 bases left between them. The CDR3 covers 13 residues. Germline CDR1 and CDR2: SGHDN and FVKESK. The CDR3 sequence: CASSQASSYEQYF. In nucleotides, the CDR3 is TGTGCCAGCAGCCAGGCAAGCTCCTACGAGCAGTACTTC. The whole variable domain, filled in from reference TRBV14 and TRBJ2-7, reads EAGVTQFPSHSVIEKGQTVTLRCDPISGHDNLYWYRRVMGKEIKFLLHFVKESKQDESGMPNNRFLAERTGGTYSTLKVQPAELEDSGVYFCASSQASSYEQYFGPGTRLTVT.

This clone was seen more than once but under ten times. This chain connects TRBV13 to TRBJ1-1; TRBD1 is a possible D gene (6 bases). The CDR3 runs 17 residues. The germline V and J ends were trimmed by 2 bases and 5 bases, with 21 bases remaining between them. The germline CDR1 and CDR2 sequences are PRHDT and FYEKMQ (reference sequence). The CDR3 coding sequence is TGTGCCAGCAGCTTAATTCCAGTATGGGGGAGGGGGACTGAAGCTTTCTTT. Protein sequence: CASSLIPVWGRGTEAFF.

The chain recombines TRBV9 with TRBJ2-1, with D unclear. The CDR3 covers 15 residues. Trimming took off 4 bases at V and 2 bases at J, with 13 bases between the two ends. CDR1 and CDR2 from the germline V gene are SGDLS and YYNGEE. CDR3 residues: CASSLTSIPYNEQFF. CDR3 nucleotides: TGTGCCAGCAGCCTGACTTCAATCCCCTACAATGAGCAGTTCTTC.

The genes are TRBV19 and TRBJ2-2; 11 bases line up with TRBD2. There are 15 residues in the CDR3. Losses at the gene ends were 5 bases for V and 5 bases for J; bases not matched to a gene: 4. Germline CDR1 reads LNHDA; CDR2 reads SQIVND (reference sequence). The CDR3 loop is CASSSTSGITGELFF. CDR3 in DNA: TGTGCCAGTAGTTCGACTAGCGGGATTACCGGGGAGCTGTTTTTT.

V and J are TRBV4-3 and TRBJ1-2, with no clear D. Trimming cost V 1 base and J 2 bases, with 8 bases left between them. From germline, CDR1 is LGHNA and CDR2 YSLEER. The CDR3 consists of 14 residues. DNA of the CDR3: TGCGCCAGCAGCCAAGCATCACAGAACTATGGCTACACCTTC. This encodes CASSQASQNYGYTF.

The chain uses TRBV30 and TRBJ2-3, with D possibly being TRBD1 or TRBD2 (5 bases each). Germline V gene lookup returns CDR1 GTSNPN and CDR2 SVGIG (reference sequence). Trimming removed 3 bases at V and 6 bases at J, with 16 bases between. This CDR3 is built from 14 residues. CDR3 in amino acids: CAWSVWGPGDTQYF. Written as DNA, the CDR3 is TGTGCCTGGAGCGTCTGGGGACCCGGCGATACGCAGTATTTT.

This clone appeared a few times. V and J are TRBV5-4 and TRBJ2-1; D call uncertain. With 0 bases removed from V and 4 bases from J, the gap between germline ends came to 11 bases. Germline V CDR1 and CDR2: SGHNT, YYREEE (reference sequence). The CDR3 sequence is 15 residues long. CDR3 protein: CASSLAVQNYNEQFF. DNA of the CDR3: TGTGCCAGCAGCTTGGCGGTGCAGAATTACAATGAGCAGTTCTTC.

This clone has only a few counts. The J gene is TRBJ1-5, the V gene TRBV4-2; D not certain. Germline V gene data show CDR1 as LGHNA and CDR2 as YNFKEQ. V was pared by 3 bases and J by 5 bases, with 14 bases between. The CDR3 runs 15 residues. DNA for the CDR3: TGTGCCAGCAGCCAGAGGGAATACCCGGATCAGCCCCAGCATTTT. Its translation is CASSQREYPDQPQHF.

The V call is TRBV4-2, the J call TRBJ2-5, with D tentatively TRBD1 or TRBD2 (6 bases each). V lost 1 base and J 3 bases, leaving 15 bases between the germline ends. CDR1 LGHNA and CDR2 YNFKEQ come from the germline V gene. The CDR3 contains 16 residues. The CDR3, as DNA: TGTGCCAGCAGCCAAGGACCGGGGGCAGGGGAAGAGACCCAGTACTTC. Its translation: CASSQGPGAGEETQYF.

This clone was detected only a few times. The gene calls are TRBV9 and TRBJ2-7; 7 nucleotides align to TRBD1. Trimming removed 1 base from V and 6 bases from J; junction bases left unmatched: 7. The CDR3 runs to 14 residues. CDR1 and CDR2 (germline): SGDLS, YYNGEE. Here the CDR3 reads CASSVKTGKGEQYF. Here the CDR3 DNA reads TGTGCCAGCAGCGTAAAGACAGGGAAAGGCGAGCAGTACTTC.

This clone was seen more than once but under ten times. The same CDR3 can be traced to other DNA sequences in this sample. The V call is TRBV7-2, the J call TRBJ2-3; D is perhaps TRBD2 (5 bases). This CDR3 has 12 residues. Per the germline V gene, CDR1 is SGHTA and CDR2 is FQGNSA. V lost 5 bases to trimming and J lost 6 bases, with 9 bases between them. DNA for the CDR3: TGTGCCAGCAGCACACGGACTGATACGCAGTATTTT. Its translation is CASSTRTDTQYF.

This clone occurred a few times. The DNA for the CDR3 is TGTGCCAGCGACCACGGACTAGCGGGGCACAATGAGCAGTTCTTC. This translates into CASDHGLAGHNEQFF. The chain combines TRBV19 with TRBJ2-1, with 12 positions matching TRBD2. Germline assignment: CDR1 LNHDA and CDR2 SQIVND (reference sequence). Losses at the gene ends were 9 bases for V and 5 bases for J; bases not matched to a gene: 8. CDR3 length equals 15 residues.

The chain couples TRBV5-1 to TRBJ2-1; no clear D. The length of the CDR3 is 13 residues. The germline CDR1 and CDR2 sequences are SGHRS and YFSETQ. With 0 bases removed from V and 8 bases from J, the gap between germline ends came to 9 bases. CDR3 nucleotides: TGCGCCAGCAGCTTGGGACTTGTAGATGAGCAGTTCTTC. Protein: CASSLGLVDEQFF.

The genes are TRBV6-5 and TRBJ2-5; TRBD2 matches 13 bases. The V gene end was trimmed by 0 bases and the J gene end by 3 bases; junction bases not matched to a gene: 1. The CDR3 contains 16 residues. Germline-derived CDR1 and CDR2 are MNHEY and SVGAGI. CDR3 loop: CASSYSGTSGKETQYF. CDR3 nucleotides: TGTGCCAGCAGTTACTCGGGGACTAGCGGGAAAGAGACCCAGTACTTC.

V and J are TRBV28 and TRBJ1-1; no firm D call. Trimming cost V 6 bases and J 2 bases, with 13 bases left between them. This CDR3 comprises 14 residues. Germline lookup yields CDR1 MDHEN and CDR2 SYDVKM. CDR3 nucleotides: TGTGCCAGCAGACAAAGTCTGCTTAACACTGAAGCTTTCTTT. Its protein product is CASRQSLLNTEAFF.

The chain has TRBV11-2 and TRBJ2-1; TRBD2 might be the D (6 bases). This CDR3 has 14 amino acids. Germline loops: CDR1 SGHAT, CDR2 FQNNGV. With 5 bases removed from V and 10 bases from J, the gap between germline ends came to 18 bases. The CDR3 reads CASSQGLIGSEQFF. The CDR3 nucleotides read TGTGCCAGCAGCCAGGGACTGATTGGCAGCGAGCAGTTCTTC.

The rearrangement uses TRBV9 and TRBJ1-2; D is undetermined. V dropped 4 bases and J dropped 6 bases, with 10 bases sitting between them. From germline, CDR1 is SGDLS and CDR2 YYNGEE. The CDR3 is 12 amino acids. In DNA form, the CDR3 reads TGTGCCAGCAGCCCTTTCCGGGATGGCTACACCTTC. Its translation is CASSPFRDGYTF.

This clone came up a few times. J is TRBJ1-2 and V is TRBV27, with D possibly being TRBD1 (6 bases). The CDR3 totals 13 residues. Germline V CDR1 and CDR2: MNHEY, SMNVEV (reference sequence). With 7 bases removed from V and 0 bases from J, the gap between germline ends came to 9 bases. The CDR3 is CASMTGPNYGYTF. The DNA of the CDR3 is TGTGCCAGCATGACAGGACCTAACTATGGCTACACCTTC.

The V and J genes are TRBV9 and TRBJ1-1; a weak D match, TRBD1 (6 bases). The germline gives CDR1 SGDLS, CDR2 YYNGEE. CDR3 length: 14 residues. V dropped 2 bases and J dropped 1 base, with 9 bases sitting between them. CDR3 sequence (DNA): TGTGCCAGCAGCGTCACAGGGTCGAACACTGAAGCTTTCTTT. Translation: CASSVTGSNTEAFF. The variable domain in full, completed from reference TRBV9 and TRBJ1-1, reads DSGVTQTPKHLITATGQRVTLRCSPRSGDLSVYWYQQSLDQGLQFLIQYYNGEERAKGNILERFSAQQFPDLHSELNLSSLELGDSALYFCASSVTGSNTEAFFGQGTRLTVV.

V and J are TRBV4-1 and TRBJ1-2; possible D gene TRBD1, 6 bases. There are 15 residues in the CDR3. Trimming stripped 1 base from V and 8 bases from J, with 17 bases between. Germline CDR1 is MGHRA and CDR2 is YSYEKL. DNA for the CDR3: TGCGCCAGCAGCCAAGTTACAGGGAACTATGGGGGCTACACCTTC. Translated, it gives CASSQVTGNYGGYTF.

The chain links TRBV30 to TRBJ2-2; D gene unclear. Germline-derived CDR1 and CDR2 are GTSNPN and SVGIG (reference sequence). The CDR3 totals 15 residues. V shed 4 bases and J shed 0 bases, with 12 bases lying between them. CDR3 sequence reads: CAWKGETPNTGELFF. Here the CDR3 DNA reads TGTGCCTGGAAAGGCGAGACTCCGAACACCGGGGAGCTGTTTTTT. The whole variable domain, filled in from reference TRBV30 and TRBJ2-2, reads SQTIHQWPATLVQPVGSPLSLECTVEGTSNPNLYWYRQAAGRGLQLLFYSVGIGQISSEVPQNLSASRPQDRQFILSSKKLLLSDSGFYLCAWKGETPNTGELFFGEGSRLTVL.

This clone was seen only a few times. This chain connects TRBV9 to TRBJ1-2; D uncertain. V was cut by 0 bases and J by 4 bases, with 4 bases left in between. The CDR3 has 12 amino acids. Germline V lookup: CDR1 SGDLS, CDR2 YYNGEE. The CDR3 bases are TGTGCCAGCAGCGTAGAAAGCTATGGCTACACCTTC. Its protein product is CASSVESYGYTF.

About this clone itself: Other DNA sequences within the sample encode an identical CDR3. The chain joins TRBV30 to TRBJ1-2, with D possibly matching TRBD1 (5 bases). The V end lost 1 base, the J end lost 7 bases, and 10 bases lay between the germline ends. This CDR3 spans 12 amino acids. CDR1 is GTSNPN and CDR2 is SVGIG in the germline V gene (reference sequence). The CDR3 spells CAWSAGGGGYTF. In nucleotides, the CDR3 is TGTGCCTGGAGTGCCGGCGGGGGTGGCTACACCTTC.

The rearrangement uses TRBV6-1 and TRBJ1-4; D gene unclear. The CDR3 runs to 12 residues. CDR1 is MNHNS and CDR2 is SASEGT in the germline V gene. V dropped 6 bases and J dropped 6 bases, with 8 bases sitting between them. CDR3 residues: CASRRGDEKLFF. CDR3 bases: TGTGCCAGCAGGCGGGGAGATGAAAAACTGTTTTTT.

This sequence joins TRBV5-4 and TRBJ1-1; the match to TRBD1 covers 9 bases. The germline CDR1 and CDR2 sequences are SGHNT and YYREEE (reference sequence). The CDR3 runs 14 residues. Trimming took 4 bases from V and 2 from J; bases not matched to a gene: 3. The CDR3 DNA is TGTGCCAGCAGCATGGGACAGGGAAACACTGAAGCTTTCTTT. It codes for CASSMGQGNTEAFF.